This TCR beta chain comes out of a study of T cells in Graves' hyperthyroidism and ophthalmopathy. Study findings and constraints: Stable hyperthyroidism and ophthalmopathy were separated using 13 V-J signatures.

The V gene lost 3 bases and the J gene lost 10 bases, with 9 bases spanning the gap. Germline assignment: CDR1 DFQATT and CDR2 SNEGSKA (reference sequence). There are 10 residues in the CDR3. Authors of the study amplified TCR beta CDR3 regions from RNA transcripts. HTBI primers were used for first-round RT-PCR of the TCR CDR3. TCRdb passed the multiplex PCR reads through MiXCR, listing each CDR3 protein once. Of approximately 40,000 distinct CDR3 sequences listed, under 60% are singletons. Worth noting for this clonotype: As yet, its antigen is unknown.

This chain uses TRBV20-1 with TRBJ2-5; D possibly matches TRBD1 or TRBD2 (5 bases each). The receptor comes from a man in his forties with Graves' ophthalmopathy. Specimen: blood. CDR3 residues: CSASRDVQYF. CDR3 DNA: TGCAGTGCTAGCCGGGACGTCCAGTACTTC.